A single sample gave rise to the 10 T cell receptor beta chains below, sequenced in a study of response to subunit inactivated influenza vaccine listed by TCRdb under 2018. The library was produced with RT-PCR. TCRdb lists the instrument as Illumina HiSeq 2500. TCRdb reprocessing: public reads trimmed at Q25 with fastp, clones called with MiXCR, in-frame beta chains kept. One record per CDR3 amino acid sequence lists the most common genes and DNA. This sample comprises about 780,000 distinct CDR3 sequences, 18% of them detected only once. The ten top clones hold 9.5% to 13% of the sample. Sample: PBMCs from blood, taken approximately 5 days after vaccination. The receptors were gathered from a man aged 45 to 65 who received an inactivated influenza vaccine. Donor details come from another sample of the same person, matched by shared clones.

This clonotype showed up many times. The chain recombines TRBV7-2 with TRBJ2-1; a weak D match, TRBD1 (6 bases). V lost 5 bases and J lost 2, with 10 bases in between. Germline V CDR1 and CDR2: SGHTA, FQGNSA. The CDR3 runs to 14 residues. The CDR3 sequence is CASSKRDTYNEQFF. In DNA form, the CDR3 reads TGTGCCAGCAGCAAACGGGACACCTACAATGAGCAGTTCTTC.

This clonotype occurred a few times. V and J are TRBV12-3 or TRBV12-4 and TRBJ1-1, with D hard to call. V was cut by 6 bases and J by 1 base, with 12 bases left in between. CDR3 length: 14 residues. CDR3 DNA: TGTGCCAGCAGCCTTAGGTCCGGGAACACTGAAGCTTTCTTT. It specifies CASSLRSGNTEAFF.

The V and J genes are TRBV10-3 and TRBJ2-3; D is perhaps TRBD2 (5 bases). The V and J ends lost 4 bases and 2 bases respectively, with 19 bases between them. The germline V gene encodes CDR1 ENHRY and CDR2 SYGVKD. This CDR3 is 17 amino acids long. The CDR3 loop reads CAISVGVNSGSTDTQYF. CDR3 sequence (DNA): TGTGCCATCAGTGTCGGCGTAAACAGCGGTTCCACAGATACGCAGTATTTT.

The J gene is TRBJ2-7, the V gene TRBV4-1, with D perhaps TRBD2 (6 bases). Trimming took 0 bases from V and 4 from J, leaving 10 bases between them. The germline CDR1 and CDR2 sequences are MGHRA and YSYEKL. The CDR3 consists of 14 residues. The CDR3 coding sequence is TGCGCCAGCAGCCAAGATTCTGGGAGGTACGAGCAGTACTTC. Translated: CASSQDSGRYEQYF.

The chain employs TRBV12-3 or TRBV12-4 and TRBJ2-7; 10 nucleotides align to TRBD1. This CDR3 is 14 amino acids long. V trimming: 5 bases; J trimming: 6 bases; junction bases outside the gene matches: 7. CDR3 coding DNA: TGTGCCAGCAGTGTAACCGGGACAGGGGTCGAGCAGTACTTC. It is translated as CASSVTGTGVEQYF.

V and J are TRBV4-2 and TRBJ2-1; TRBD2 matches 10 bases. This CDR3 region has 16 residues. Germline CDR1 and CDR2: LGHNA and YNFKEQ. J gave up 1 base and V 7 bases, and 7 bases lay outside the gene matches. The CDR3 is CASNQMTSGSYNEQFF. The CDR3, as DNA: TGTGCCAGCAACCAGATGACTAGCGGGTCCTACAATGAGCAGTTCTTC.

This clonotype was counted a few times. The chain has TRBV5-1 and TRBJ2-7; D uncertain. V lost 0 bases and J 0 bases, leaving 13 bases between the germline ends. Germline loops: CDR1 SGHRS, CDR2 YFSETQ. CDR3 length: 16 amino acids. The CDR3 reads CASSLAPAVDSYEQYF. CDR3 coding DNA: TGCGCCAGCAGCTTGGCCCCGGCAGTAGACTCCTACGAGCAGTACTTC.

The V gene is TRBV12-3 or TRBV12-4, the J gene TRBJ1-2; TRBD1 is a possible D gene (6 bases). The CDR3 spans 15 residues. The V gene lost 6 bases and the J gene lost 5 bases, with 19 bases spanning the gap. The DNA of the CDR3 is TGTGCCAGCAGGAGTACAGGTACCCAGGGGTATGGCTACACCTTC. It codes for CASRSTGTQGYGYTF.

The chain has TRBV11-2 and TRBJ2-3, with 10 positions matching TRBD2. J gave up 1 base and V 5 bases, and 6 bases lay outside the gene matches. This CDR3 region has 16 residues. Germline CDR1 reads SGHAT; CDR2 reads FQNNGV. CDR3 sequence (DNA): TGTGCCAGCAGCCCCGGACTAGCGGAAGGCACAGATACGCAGTATTTT. Protein sequence: CASSPGLAEGTDTQYF. Full variable domain (outside the CDR3, taken from reference TRBV11-2 and TRBJ2-3): EAGVAQSPRYKIIEKRQSVAFWCNPISGHATLYWYQQILGQGPKLLIQFQNNGVVDDSQLPKDRFSAERLKGVDSTLKIQPAKLEDSAVYLCASSPGLAEGTDTQYFGPGTRLTVL.

Ten or more counts support this clonotype. The V and J genes are TRBV5-1 and TRBJ2-5, with D possibly called TRBD1 or TRBD2 (5 bases each). The germline CDR1 and CDR2 sequences are SGHRS and YFSETQ. V lost 0 bases to trimming and J lost 4 bases, with 13 bases between them. The CDR3 consists of 15 residues. CDR3 sequence reads: CASSLAIRDGETQYF. The CDR3 DNA reads TGCGCCAGCAGCTTGGCCATCAGGGACGGAGAGACCCAGTACTTC.